Each of the 14 T cell receptor beta chains below was sequenced from the same sample in a study of identical twins. TCRdb independently ran MiXCR on the 5' RACE reads; one entry per CDR3 protein. Among under 300,000 distinct CDR3 sequences, around 15% were seen once, and the ten largest hold around 8.9%. Input material: memory (CD45RO+) T cells sorted from blood. The receptor set was obtained from a woman aged 18-29 years in good health.

The CDR3 nucleotides are TGTGCCAGCAGCCAATGGGACAGGGGCGAGCAGTACTTC. This gives the protein CASSQWDRGEQYF. The gene calls are TRBV16 and TRBJ2-7, with 10 bases aligning to TRBD1. The CDR3 covers 13 residues. CDR1 and CDR2 (germline): KGHSY, FQNENV. After removal of 1 base from V and 6 bases from J, the junction contained 0 bases not matched to a gene.

The chain uses TRBV21-1 and TRBJ2-7; TRBD2 is the table's D call, not checked against the DNA. TRBV21-1 is termed a pseudogene. The CDR3 has 16 residues. The CDR3 sequence is CASSNRLAGGGYEQYF. The CDR3 DNA reads TGTGCCAGCAGCAATCGATTAGCGGGAGGGGGTTACGAGCAGTACTTC.

The V and J genes are TRBV4-3 and TRBJ1-4, with D maybe TRBD1 (5 bases). The CDR3 is 19 residues long. CDR1 LGHNA and CDR2 YSLEER come from the germline V gene. The ends were cut back, 0 bases at V and 0 bases at J, with 17 bases in the middle. CDR3 in DNA: TGCGCCAGCAGCCAAGAGTCGCCGGGACTCGTCACAACTAATGAAAAACTGTTTTTT. This codes for CASSQESPGLVTTNEKLFF.

The V and J genes are TRBV20-1 and TRBJ2-4, with D hard to call. Germline V lookup: CDR1 DFQATT, CDR2 SNEGSKA (reference sequence). CDR3 size: 14 residues. The germline V and J ends were trimmed by 6 bases and 0 bases, with 12 bases remaining between them. The CDR3 coding sequence is TGCAGTGCCCTGCAAGCTCTAGCCAAAAACATTCAGTACTTC. It yields the protein CSALQALAKNIQYF.

In this sample, this clonotype turned up a few times. The V call is TRBV29-1, the J call TRBJ2-3; unclear D gene. Trimming shortened V by 3 bases and J by 8 bases, and 12 bases separated the two germline ends. CDR3 size: 12 residues. CDR1 and CDR2 from the germline V gene are SQVTM and ANQGSEA. The CDR3, as DNA: TGCAGCGTTGAGGCTAGTTTCGGTACGCAGTATTTT. This codes for CSVEASFGTQYF.

This clonotype was counted a few times. The chain carries TRBV6-2 or TRBV6-3 and TRBJ1-5; no definite D call. CDR1 and CDR2 (germline): MNHEY, SVGEGT. There are 16 residues in the CDR3. Trimming shortened V by 7 bases and J by 3 bases, and 19 bases separated the two germline ends. The chain's CDR3 is CASTYRGYQVNQPQHF. CDR3 in DNA: TGTGCCAGCACCTACCGAGGGTACCAAGTCAATCAGCCCCAGCATTTT.

Only a few counts were recorded for this clonotype. The V and J genes are TRBV6-1 and TRBJ2-1; the match to TRBD2 covers 11 bases. Germline values: CDR1 MNHNS, CDR2 SASEGT. This CDR3 is built from 14 residues. After removal of 5 bases from V and 10 bases from J, the junction contained 7 bases not matched to a gene. In DNA, the CDR3 is TGTGCCAGCAGTACGCCGCGACTAGCGGGAGAGCAGTTCTTC. This sequence encodes CASSTPRLAGEQFF.

V and J are TRBV30 and TRBJ1-3; TRBD1 matches at 7 bases. V was pared by 2 bases and J by 1 base, with 2 bases of the junction left unmatched. This CDR3 has 14 amino acids. Germline V gene data show CDR1 as GTSNPN and CDR2 as SVGIG (reference sequence). DNA for the CDR3: TGTGCCTGGAGTACGACAGGGTCTGGAAACACCATATATTTT. It specifies CAWSTTGSGNTIYF. The entire variable domain, with the rest obtained from reference TRBV30 and TRBJ1-3, is as follows: SQTIHQWPATLVQPVGSPLSLECTVEGTSNPNLYWYRQAAGRGLQLLFYSVGIGQISSEVPQNLSASRPQDRQFILSSKKLLLSDSGFYLCAWSTTGSGNTIYFGEGSWLTVV.

This chain joins TRBV4-1 and TRBJ2-7; D might be TRBD1 (6 bases). Per the germline V gene, CDR1 is MGHRA and CDR2 is YSYEKL. V gave up 0 bases and J gave up 2 bases, with 20 bases separating them. This CDR3 comprises 18 residues. This chain's CDR3 is CASSQDLGWAGVTYEQYF. The CDR3 DNA follows: TGCGCCAGCAGCCAAGATCTCGGTTGGGCAGGGGTCACCTACGAGCAGTACTTC.

This clonotype occurred a few times. The chain combines TRBV5-1 with TRBJ1-2, with TRBD1 matching over 9 bases. The CDR3 sequence is 15 residues long. Germline V CDR1 and CDR2: SGHRS, YFSETQ. J gave up 3 bases and V 5 bases, and 8 bases lay outside the gene matches. CDR3 sequence reads: CASREGQGMDYGYTF. CDR3 DNA: TGCGCCAGCAGGGAGGGACAGGGAATGGACTATGGCTACACCTTC. Full variable domain (missing parts from reference TRBV5-1 and TRBJ1-2): KAGVTQTPRYLIKTRGQQVTLSCSPISGHRSVSWYQQTPGQGLQFLFEYFSETQRNKGNFPGRFSGRQFSNSRSEMNVSTLELGDSALYLCASREGQGMDYGYTFGSGTRLTVV.

V usage is TRBV10-3 and J usage is TRBJ1-1; tentative D call: TRBD1 (5 bases). The germline gives CDR1 ENHRY, CDR2 SYGVKD. Trimming pared 6 bases from V and 1 base from J, leaving 9 bases between. The CDR3 spans 13 residues. CDR3 loop: CAIRTTGNTEAFF. DNA for the CDR3: TGTGCCATCAGGACTACAGGGAACACTGAAGCTTTCTTT.

This chain uses TRBV20-1 with TRBJ1-1; D unclear. Germline V gene data show CDR1 as DFQATT and CDR2 as SNEGSKA (reference sequence). The CDR3 sequence is 11 residues long. Deletions cut 7 bases from V and 6 bases from J, with 12 bases between. CDR3 nucleotide sequence: TGCAGTGTAGTCCCGGAGGCTGAAGCTTTCTTT. It specifies CSVVPEAEAFF.

The J gene is TRBJ2-5, the V gene TRBV4-2, with D hard to call. Trimming pared 0 bases from V and 2 bases from J, leaving 10 bases between. The CDR3 extends over 15 amino acids. Germline-derived CDR1 and CDR2 are LGHNA and YNFKEQ. The CDR3 coding sequence is TGTGCCAGCAGCCAAGATTTTAGGAGTCAAGAGACCCAGTACTTC. Protein: CASSQDFRSQETQYF.

The chain couples TRBV30 to TRBJ1-4; D gene unclear. Trimming cost V 0 bases and J 1 base, with 9 bases left between them. The CDR3 consists of 15 residues. CDR1 GTSNPN and CDR2 SVGIG come from the germline V gene (reference sequence). The CDR3 coding sequence is TGTGCCTGGAGTGTACGGGTAGTAACTAATGAAAAACTGTTTTTT. It encodes CAWSVRVVTNEKLFF.